These 27 T cell receptor beta chains share one sample of origin, sequenced in a study of T cell responses to AZD1222 COVID-19 vaccine. Here immunoSEQ multiplex PCR was the method, and the copy in TCRdb shows in-frame clones only, minus some. Of 100,000 to 140,000 clones listed, under 95% were seen once; the top ten hold about 20%. The sample was peripheral blood, taken on day 0 of AZD1222 vaccination. The receptors here all came from an adult in good health.

This chain uses TRBV11-3 with TRBJ2-3; D not resolved. Germline CDR1 reads SGHNT; CDR2 reads YENEEA. Trimming pared 1 base from V and 1 base from J, leaving 0 bases between. CDR3 length: 12 residues. CDR3 in amino acids: CASSLGTDTQYF. Here the CDR3 DNA reads TGTGCCAGCAGCTTAGGCACAGATACGCAGTATTTT.

V usage is TRBV7-2 and J usage is TRBJ2-7, with 9 positions matching TRBD1. The V gene end was trimmed by 2 bases and the J gene end by 2 bases; junction bases not matched to a gene: 4. Germline lookup yields CDR1 SGHTA and CDR2 FQGNSA. The CDR3 length is 15 residues. The CDR3 region is CASSLRGQGPYEQYF. The CDR3 DNA reads TGTGCCAGCAGCTTACGGGGACAGGGACCCTACGAGCAGTACTTC.

The rearrangement links TRBV19 to TRBJ1-4; D not resolved. Germline assignment: CDR1 LNHDA and CDR2 SQIVND (reference sequence). The CDR3 contains 15 residues. V was trimmed by 3 bases and J by 3 bases, leaving 11 bases between them. CDR3 protein: CASSIREPPNEKLFF. CDR3 coding DNA: TGTGCCAGTAGTATTCGCGAACCGCCTAATGAAAAACTGTTTTTT.

Written as DNA, the CDR3 is TGTGCCTGGAGTGTTTCCGGGGATACGCAGTATTTT. Its protein product is CAWSVSGDTQYF. The chain has TRBV30 and TRBJ2-3; D not certain. The CDR3 contains 12 residues. CDR1 and CDR2 (germline): GTSNPN, SVGIG (reference sequence). V shed 0 bases and J shed 6 bases, with 7 bases lying between them.

The rearrangement uses TRBV6-4 and TRBJ2-3; 8 nucleotides match TRBD2. V was pared by 3 bases and J by 6 bases, with 5 bases of the junction left unmatched. CDR3 length: 14 amino acids. The germline gives CDR1 MRHNA, CDR2 SNTAGT. CDR3 in amino acids: CASSEASGGDTQYF. CDR3 bases: TGTGCCAGCAGTGAAGCGAGCGGGGGTGATACGCAGTATTTT.

The V call is TRBV7-6, the J call TRBJ2-7; maybe TRBD2 (7 bases). CDR1 and CDR2 (germline): SGHVS, FNYEAQ. V was cut by 0 bases and J by 1 base, with 19 bases left in between. The CDR3 covers 18 residues. Here the CDR3 reads CASSLAEGGGAQSYEQYF. DNA for the CDR3: TGTGCCAGCAGCTTAGCGGAAGGGGGGGGAGCGCAATCCTACGAGCAGTACTTC.

This rearrangement joins TRBV7-9 to TRBJ2-7; D is possibly TRBD1 or TRBD2 (5 bases each). The V end was cut by 5 bases, the J end by 1 base, with 15 bases between. Germline V gives CDR1 SEHNR, CDR2 FQNEAQ (reference sequence). The CDR3 totals 15 residues. The CDR3 DNA follows: TGTGCCAGCAGCCCCACGGGGAAGGGGTCCTACGAGCAGTACTTC. Translation gives CASSPTGKGSYEQYF.

This chain connects TRBV5-1 to TRBJ2-3; D not resolved. Germline V lookup: CDR1 SGHRS, CDR2 YFSETQ. V was cut by 0 bases and J by 4 bases, with 9 bases left in between. The CDR3 length is 14 residues. The CDR3 loop is CASSLASGPDTQYF. CDR3 coding DNA: TGCGCCAGCAGCTTGGCTTCCGGACCAGATACGCAGTATTTT. Using reference TRBV5-1 and TRBJ2-3 for the parts outside the CDR3, the full variable domain is KAGVTQTPRYLIKTRGQQVTLSCSPISGHRSVSWYQQTPGQGLQFLFEYFSETQRNKGNFPGRFSGRQFSNSRSEMNVSTLELGDSALYLCASSLASGPDTQYFGPGTRLTVL.

The V call is TRBV9, the J call TRBJ1-1; no reliable D call. Germline lookup yields CDR1 SGDLS and CDR2 YYNGEE. The CDR3 extends over 13 amino acids. V was trimmed by 3 bases and J by 6 bases, leaving 12 bases between them. CDR3 DNA sequence: TGTGCCAGCAGCGCCCAGGATCAGTCTGAAGCTTTCTTT. Protein product: CASSAQDQSEAFF.

The rearrangement joins TRBV5-1 to TRBJ2-7, with D unclear. The CDR3 consists of 14 residues. Germline V CDR1 and CDR2: SGHRS, YFSETQ. With 4 bases removed from V and 2 bases from J, the gap between germline ends came to 13 bases. The CDR3: CASSAPAEAYEQYF. Here the CDR3 DNA reads TGCGCCAGCAGCGCCCCGGCAGAAGCCTACGAGCAGTACTTC.

CDR3 in DNA: TGCGCCAGCAGCCAAGATCGGGCCGGACAGACCGCGAACACCGGGGAGCTGTTTTTT. Amino acids: CASSQDRAGQTANTGELFF. The chain is built from TRBV4-1 and TRBJ2-2; possibly TRBD1 for D (6 bases). Between the trimmed V and J ends, which lost 0 bases and 0 bases, there was a span of 17 bases. This CDR3 spans 19 amino acids. Germline CDR1 and CDR2: MGHRA and YSYEKL.

The table lists this clone with a count of one. The chain has TRBV12-3 or TRBV12-4 and TRBJ1-2; TRBD1 matches 11 bases. The CDR3 runs 13 residues. The trim removed 8 bases at V and 8 bases at J, leaving 7 bases unmatched. The CDR3 here is CASRGQGAGGYTF. CDR3 in DNA: TGTGCCAGCCGAGGACAGGGGGCGGGGGGCTACACCTTC.

This chain joins TRBV21-1 and TRBJ2-1; the listed D gene, TRBD1, was not tested against the DNA. TRBV21-1 constitutes a pseudogene. The CDR3 loop spans 18 amino acids. CDR3 residues: CASSKARRTGGCYNEQFF. CDR3 nucleotide sequence: TGTGCCAGCAGCAAAGCTAGGAGGACAGGGGGCTGTTACAATGAGCAGTTCTTC.

This chain connects TRBV5-1 to TRBJ1-2; weak D call: TRBD1 (6 bases). CDR3 length equals 15 residues. V dropped 3 bases and J dropped 8 bases, with 20 bases sitting between them. The V gene's germline CDR1 is SGHRS and CDR2 YFSETQ. CDR3 nucleotide sequence: TGCGCCAGCAGCTCATATCCGGGCACCCAGGGGGGCTACACCTTC. It is translated as CASSSYPGTQGGYTF. Variable domain in full (rest from reference TRBV5-1 and TRBJ1-2): KAGVTQTPRYLIKTRGQQVTLSCSPISGHRSVSWYQQTPGQGLQFLFEYFSETQRNKGNFPGRFSGRQFSNSRSEMNVSTLELGDSALYLCASSSYPGTQGGYTFGSGTRLTVV.

The chain has TRBV4-2 and TRBJ1-2; 7 bases align to TRBD1. The germline CDR1 and CDR2 sequences are LGHNA and YNFKEQ. The CDR3 covers 15 residues. With 1 base clipped from V and 4 bases from J, the junction kept 6 bases outside the gene matches. CDR3 in DNA: TGTGCCAGCAGCCAAGGGGGACAGCTCACCTATGGCTACACCTTC. Translated: CASSQGGQLTYGYTF.

This chain uses TRBV11-2 with TRBJ2-3; 10 bases are shared with TRBD2. This CDR3 spans 19 amino acids. V was pared by 5 bases and J by 0 bases, with 14 bases of the junction left unmatched. CDR1 and CDR2 (germline): SGHAT, FQNNGV. CDR3 in amino acids: CASSLGGSGGLSSTDTQYF. CDR3 DNA: TGTGCCAGCAGCCTCGGGGGTAGCGGGGGGCTCAGTAGCACAGATACGCAGTATTTT.

V usage is TRBV9 and J usage is TRBJ1-4; 9 bases match TRBD1. V dropped 0 bases and J dropped 7; count of bases not matched to a gene: 7. Germline V gives CDR1 SGDLS, CDR2 YYNGEE. This CDR3 is 16 amino acids long. The CDR3: CASSVAGGQGGEKLFF. The CDR3 nucleotides read TGTGCCAGCAGCGTAGCCGGGGGACAGGGAGGTGAAAAACTGTTTTTT.

The chain combines TRBV14 with TRBJ1-2; D remains unclear. Trimming removed 3 bases from V and 4 bases from J, with 6 bases in between. Germline CDR1 SGHDN, CDR2 FVKESK. CDR3 length: 12 residues. CDR3 in amino acids: CASSQGFYGYTF. The CDR3 DNA follows: TGTGCCAGCAGCCAGGGTTTCTATGGCTACACCTTC.

V gene TRBV7-8 combines with J gene TRBJ2-5; 7 bases line up with TRBD1. J was trimmed by 4 bases and V by 3 bases; bases with no gene match: 14. The length of the CDR3 is 17 residues. Germline-derived CDR1 and CDR2 are SGHVS and FQNEAQ. CDR3 DNA sequence: TGTGCCAGCAGCTTTTCCTCGACCGACAGGGATGGAGAGACCCAGTACTTC. Translating it yields CASSFSSTDRDGETQYF.

This clone has more than one count but fewer than ten. This chain uses TRBV3-1 (or the pseudogene TRBV3-2) with TRBJ2-7; D is unclear. Germline-derived CDR1 and CDR2 are LGHDT and YNNKEL (reference sequence). Trimming took off 2 bases at V and 0 bases at J, with 11 bases between the two ends. The CDR3 is 15 residues long. The CDR3 coding sequence is TGTGCCAGCAGCCAAATTCGACCGAGCTCCTACGAGCAGTACTTC. It translates to CASSQIRPSSYEQYF.

The chain couples TRBV5-6 to TRBJ1-3, with D maybe TRBD1 (6 bases). The CDR3 is 13 residues long. Germline CDR1 SGHDT, CDR2 YYEEEE. V was shortened by 0 bases and J by 9 bases, with 10 bases between the two germline ends. Written as DNA, the CDR3 is TGTGCCAGCAGCTTGGACAGGGACGGCACCATATATTTT. It translates to CASSLDRDGTIYF.

This chain uses TRBV9 with TRBJ2-2; possibly TRBD2 for D (5 bases). Trimming took 0 bases from V and 3 from J, leaving 12 bases between them. The CDR3 contains 16 residues. Germline CDR1 SGDLS, CDR2 YYNGEE. The chain's CDR3 is CASSVVGGGYTGELFF. The CDR3 nucleotides are TGTGCCAGCAGCGTAGTAGGAGGTGGATACACCGGGGAGCTGTTTTTT.

The chain combines TRBV27 with TRBJ1-6, with 7 positions matching TRBD1. The length of the CDR3 is 13 residues. The germline CDR1 and CDR2 sequences are MNHEY and SMNVEV (reference sequence). Germline trimming cut 7 bases from V and 7 bases from J; bases unmatched to any gene: 4. The CDR3 protein is CASTPTGNSPLHF. The CDR3 nucleotides read TGTGCCAGCACCCCGACAGGGAATTCACCCCTCCACTTT.

This chain uses TRBV6-4 with TRBJ2-3; 7 positions agree with TRBD2. The V gene end was trimmed by 0 bases and the J gene end by 2 bases; junction bases not matched to a gene: 5. Germline V gives CDR1 MRHNA, CDR2 SNTAGT. The CDR3 spans 16 residues. For the CDR3, the DNA is TGTGCCAGCAGTGACTCCCTAGCGGCTAACACAGATACGCAGTATTTT. This encodes CASSDSLAANTDTQYF.

The chain recombines TRBV6-1 with TRBJ1-5, with TRBD1 identical over 7 bases. Germline V lookup: CDR1 MNHNS, CDR2 SASEGT. With V trimmed by 0 bases and J by 5 bases, 7 bases remained unmatched. The CDR3 contains 16 residues. DNA of the CDR3: TGTGCCAGCAGTGAAGCGGCTACAGGGGTACATCAGCCCCAGCATTTT. Protein product: CASSEAATGVHQPQHF.

CDR3 bases: TGTGCCAGCAGCTTAGAGGCGGGGTTATATGGCTACACCTTC. Translation: CASSLEAGLYGYTF. V usage is TRBV11-2 and J usage is TRBJ1-2; D is unclear. The V and J ends lost 0 bases and 5 bases respectively, with 10 bases between them. Germline lookup yields CDR1 SGHAT and CDR2 FQNNGV. CDR3 length: 14 amino acids.

V usage is TRBV19 and J usage is TRBJ1-2; 9 bases are a match to TRBD1. The CDR3 contains 15 residues. V gave up 5 bases and J gave up 4 bases; unmatched junction bases: 8. Looked up from germline, CDR1 is LNHDA and CDR2 is SQIVND (reference sequence). CDR3 sequence (DNA): TGTGCCAGTAGTGTTACGGGACAGGGTTTCTATGGCTACACCTTC. Residues: CASSVTGQGFYGYTF.